The 26 T cell receptor beta chains presented below share a single source sample, sequenced in a study of T cell repertoires in cytomegalovirus infection. TCRdb processed the reads anew with MiXCR; each CDR3 protein has one entry. The table shows around 140,000 distinct CDR3 sequences, with about 6.5% occurring only once. Sequenced: PBMCs. All receptors derive from a human donor in good health (CMV status not recorded). Some clones in this sample may be carry-over from other donors' samples.

This clonotype was seen ten or more times. V gene TRBV14 combines with J gene TRBJ2-3; D perhaps matches TRBD2 (5 bases). Germline-derived CDR1 and CDR2 are SGHDN and FVKESK. V shed 4 bases and J shed 4 bases, with 15 bases lying between them. The CDR3 contains 15 residues. The CDR3 DNA follows: TGTGCCAGCAGCCGGAATGGGCTGGGAGCAGATACGCAGTATTTT. Translating it yields CASSRNGLGADTQYF.

There are many counts of this clonotype. This chain joins TRBV29-1 and TRBJ2-2, with 9 nucleotides matching TRBD1. The CDR3 is 13 amino acids. V was clipped by 4 bases and J by 6 bases; unmatched bases: 3. Germline V gene data show CDR1 as SQVTM and CDR2 as ANQGSEA. CDR3 coding DNA: TGCAGCGTTGGGACAGGGGCCCCCGGGGAGCTGTTTTTT. Its translation is CSVGTGAPGELFF.

This clonotype was found a few times. The chain links TRBV7-9 to TRBJ2-3, with a tentative D call TRBD2 (5 bases). Trimming pared 6 bases from V and 9 bases from J, leaving 22 bases between. This CDR3 is 15 amino acids long. Per germline, CDR1 SEHNR and CDR2 FQNEAQ (reference sequence). CDR3 residues: CASSPPGNILLTQYF. The CDR3 DNA is TGTGCCAGCAGTCCCCCCGGGAACATCCTATTGACGCAGTATTTT.

This chain uses TRBV15 with TRBJ2-7, with TRBD1 as a possible D gene (5 bases). The CDR3 covers 14 residues. Germline V gives CDR1 LNHNV, CDR2 YYDKDF (reference sequence). V lost 5 bases to trimming and J lost 5 bases, with 16 bases between them. Here the CDR3 DNA reads TGTGCCACCAGCCCCCGAGACAGAATACACGAGCAGTACTTC. Protein: CATSPRDRIHEQYF.

This clonotype has just a few counts. The rearrangement links TRBV11-2 to TRBJ2-2; 7 bases align to TRBD1. Germline V gives CDR1 SGHAT, CDR2 FQNNGV. V gave up 6 bases and J gave up 0 bases; unmatched junction bases: 10. CDR3 length equals 17 residues. This chain's CDR3 is CASRSNPGTANTGELFF. For the CDR3, the DNA is TGTGCCAGCAGAAGCAACCCCGGGACAGCGAACACCGGGGAGCTGTTTTTT.

This clonotype was detected ten times or more. The chain links TRBV19 to TRBJ1-1; 9 bases map to TRBD1. V shed 6 bases, J shed 3 bases, and the junction held 11 bases outside the gene matches. The germline V gene has CDR1 LNHDA and CDR2 SQIVND (reference sequence). The CDR3 runs to 16 residues. The CDR3 DNA sequence: TGTGCCAGTAGGTTCGACAGGGGGGGAAGAGACACTGAAGCTTTCTTT. Its translation is CASRFDRGGRDTEAFF. The whole variable domain, remainder taken from reference TRBV19 and TRBJ1-1, is DGGITQSPKYLFRKEGQNVTLSCEQNLNHDAMYWYRQDPGQGLRLIYYSQIVNDFQKGDIAEGYSVSREKKESFPLTVTSAQKNPTAFYLCASRFDRGGRDTEAFFGQGTRLTVV.

This clonotype was seen at least ten times. This rearrangement joins TRBV7-2 to TRBJ2-5; D possibly corresponds to TRBD1 (6 bases). There are 15 residues in the CDR3. V was trimmed by 8 bases and J by 0 bases, leaving 16 bases between them. Per germline, CDR1 SGHTA and CDR2 FQGNSA. The CDR3 bases are TGTGCCAGCGGAGCCGGGACACCGTACCAAGAGACCCAGTACTTC. Translated, it gives CASGAGTPYQETQYF.

There are many counts of this clonotype. This chain connects TRBV19 to TRBJ2-1; D not resolved. Between the trimmed V and J ends, which lost 3 bases and 3 bases, there was a span of 9 bases. The CDR3 is 14 residues long. The germline V gene encodes CDR1 LNHDA and CDR2 SQIVND (reference sequence). The CDR3: CASSIGTLYNEQFF. The CDR3 nucleotides are TGTGCCAGTAGTATTGGCACCCTCTACAATGAGCAGTTCTTC.

The CDR3 bases are TGTGCCAGCAGAAGGGGCGACAGACCCTTGAACACTGAAGCTTTCTTT. Its translation is CASRRGDRPLNTEAFF. The genes are TRBV11-2 and TRBJ1-1; tentatively, D is TRBD1 (5 bases). Trimming removed 6 bases at V and 0 bases at J, with 17 bases between. The CDR3 sequence is 16 residues long. Germline loops: CDR1 SGHAT, CDR2 FQNNGV.

This clonotype was detected ten times or more. The chain couples TRBV19 to TRBJ2-3; D remains ambiguous. The CDR3 sequence is 14 residues long. Germline V gene data show CDR1 as LNHDA and CDR2 as SQIVND (reference sequence). Trimming shortened V by 3 bases and J by 2 bases, and 9 bases separated the two germline ends. The CDR3 loop reads CASSILQITDTQYF. CDR3 DNA sequence: TGTGCCAGTAGTATTCTGCAGATCACAGATACGCAGTATTTT.

There are many counts of this clonotype. V gene TRBV28 combines with J gene TRBJ2-6, with D perhaps TRBD2 (6 bases). The V and J ends lost 2 bases and 4 bases respectively, with 12 bases between them. The CDR3 is 16 residues long. From germline, CDR1 is MDHEN and CDR2 SYDVKM. The CDR3 DNA reads as TGTGCCAGCAGTTTACGCCCCGCGGGGGGGGCCAACGTCCTGACTTTC. Protein: CASSLRPAGGANVLTF.

This clonotype was detected many times. It may be a read error: a sequence one base away is much more abundant. The chain recombines TRBV11-3 with TRBJ1-1; 9 bases are a match to TRBD1. CDR3 length: 14 amino acids. Germline V CDR1 and CDR2: SGHNT, YENEEA. V was pared by 5 bases and J by 1 base, with 2 bases of the junction left unmatched. CDR3 sequence reads: CASSMGQGNTEAFF. CDR3 nucleotides: TGTGCCAGCAGCATGGGACAGGGGAACACTGAAGCTTTCTTT.

This clonotype was observed a handful of times. The chain links TRBV6-2 or TRBV6-3 to TRBJ1-1; possibly TRBD1 for D (5 bases). The germline V gene has CDR1 MNHEY and CDR2 SVGEGT. The CDR3 runs to 13 residues. Trimming cost V 6 bases and J 6 bases, with 14 bases left between them. The CDR3 bases are TGTGCCAGCAGCCAACGACAGTCCTCTGAAGCTTTCTTT. Its protein is CASSQRQSSEAFF.

This clonotype has ten or more counts. The rearrangement joins TRBV19 to TRBJ1-4; D not certain. The CDR3 loop spans 14 amino acids. The germline V gene encodes CDR1 LNHDA and CDR2 SQIVND (reference sequence). V shed 7 bases and J shed 5 bases, with 14 bases lying between them. The CDR3 loop is CASKWGSGNEKLFF. The CDR3 DNA follows: TGTGCCAGTAAATGGGGATCTGGAAATGAAAAACTGTTTTTT.

The chain employs TRBV7-9 and TRBJ1-1; D not resolved. Trimming shortened V by 7 bases and J by 5 bases, and 11 bases separated the two germline ends. CDR1 and CDR2 (germline): SEHNR, FQNEAQ (reference sequence). The CDR3 has 12 residues. For the CDR3, the DNA is TGTGCCAGCACGGGGAGGAGGACTGAAGCTTTCTTT. This sequence encodes CASTGRRTEAFF.

This clonotype was found many times. V usage is TRBV3-1 and J usage is TRBJ2-3, with no clear D. Germline CDR1 reads LGHDT; CDR2 reads YNNKEL (reference sequence). This CDR3 has 15 amino acids. Trimming pared 5 bases from V and 0 bases from J, leaving 12 bases between. The CDR3 region has the DNA TGTGCCAGCAGCGAGTCGAGTCAGAGCACAGATACGCAGTATTTT. It yields the protein CASSESSQSTDTQYF.

This clonotype was seen many times. The chain recombines TRBV7-2 with TRBJ2-1; possibly TRBD2 for D (5 bases). The ends were cut back, 2 bases at V and 9 bases at J, with 5 bases in the middle. Germline-derived CDR1 and CDR2 are SGHTA and FQGNSA. The CDR3 runs to 11 residues. DNA of the CDR3: TGTGCCAGCAGCTTACGGGGTGAGCAGTTCTTC. Amino acids: CASSLRGEQFF.

This clonotype was observed a few times. The gene calls are TRBV12-3 or TRBV12-4 and TRBJ2-7; D possibly corresponds to TRBD2 (5 bases). CDR3 size: 14 residues. Trimming pared 1 base from V and 0 bases from J, leaving 7 bases between. As DNA, the CDR3 is TGTGCCAGCAGTTTAGGGGAGAGCTCCTACGAGCAGTACTTC. Translation gives CASSLGESSYEQYF.

This clonotype was seen a few times. CDR3 residues: CASSYPTGGGYGYTF. The CDR3 region has the DNA TGTGCCAGCAGTTACCCGACAGGGGGCGGCTATGGCTACACCTTC. The V call is TRBV6-2 or TRBV6-3, the J call TRBJ1-2; 10 positions match TRBD1. V lost 2 bases, J lost 4 bases, and 4 bases stayed unmatched. Germline CDR1 MNHEY, CDR2 SVGEGT. The CDR3 has 15 amino acids.

The genes are TRBV20-1 and TRBJ2-1, with 9 bases matching TRBD2. The CDR3 covers 13 residues. In germline, CDR1 is DFQATT, CDR2 SNEGSKA (reference sequence). V was clipped by 3 bases and J by 7 bases; unmatched bases: 4. CDR3 coding DNA: TGCAGTGCTAGGCGGGGGGGCCCAAATGAGCAGTTCTTC. Translated, it gives CSARRGGPNEQFF.

The J gene is TRBJ2-5, the V gene TRBV19, with TRBD1 matching over 7 bases. CDR1 and CDR2 from the germline V gene are LNHDA and SQIVND (reference sequence). This CDR3 region has 15 residues. The V and J ends lost 7 bases and 4 bases, in that order; junction bases with no gene match: 12. The CDR3 DNA follows: TGTGCCAGTACCCGGACAGGACACAGAGGAGAGACCCAGTACTTC. Amino acids: CASTRTGHRGETQYF. The complete variable domain, with remaining parts taken from reference TRBV19 and TRBJ2-5, reads DGGITQSPKYLFRKEGQNVTLSCEQNLNHDAMYWYRQDPGQGLRLIYYSQIVNDFQKGDIAEGYSVSREKKESFPLTVTSAQKNPTAFYLCASTRTGHRGETQYFGPGTRLLVL.

There are a few counts of this clonotype. The chain is built from TRBV5-1 and TRBJ2-3; D is possibly TRBD2 (7 bases). This CDR3 is built from 15 residues. Between the trimmed V and J ends, which lost 3 bases and 5 bases, there was a span of 16 bases. Germline values: CDR1 SGHRS, CDR2 YFSETQ. In nucleotides, the CDR3 is TGCGCCAGCAGCTGGGGGGGGGGCACGGAAGATACGCAGTATTTT. This sequence encodes CASSWGGGTEDTQYF.

Comment on this clonotype: A much larger clone differs from this one at a single base, so this may be a read error. CDR3 in amino acids: CASSFGAGTNTEAFF. The CDR3 nucleotides read TGTGCCAGCAGCTTCGGGGCGGGGACGAACACTGAAGCTTTCTTT. J is TRBJ1-1 and V is TRBV7-9; weak D call: TRBD1 (5 bases). V lost 3 bases to trimming and J lost 1 base, with 12 bases between them. There are 15 residues in the CDR3. Germline CDR1 SEHNR, CDR2 FQNEAQ (reference sequence). Full variable domain (missing parts from reference TRBV7-9 and TRBJ1-1): DTGVSQNPRHKITKRGQNVTFRCDPISEHNRLYWYRQTLGQGPEFLTYFQNEAQLEKSRLLSDRFSAERPKGSFSTLEIQRTEQGDSAMYLCASSFGAGTNTEAFFGQGTRLTVV.

This clonotype came up many times. This chain joins TRBV2 and TRBJ1-2; D unclear. CDR1 is SNHLY and CDR2 is FYNNEI in the germline V gene. Trimming removed 0 bases from V and 8 bases from J, with 10 bases in between. CDR3 length: 13 residues. In DNA form, the CDR3 reads TGTGCCAGCAGTGAAGCGGGTCGTAGGGGCTACACCTTC. This translates into CASSEAGRRGYTF. The variable domain in full, with the rest retrieved from reference TRBV2 and TRBJ1-2, is EPEVTQTPSHQVTQMGQEVILRCVPISNHLYFYWYRQILGQKVEFLVSFYNNEISEKSEIFDDQFSVERPDGSNFTLKIRSTKLEDSAMYFCASSEAGRRGYTFGSGTRLTVV.

This clonotype appeared many times. This sequence joins TRBV20-1 and TRBJ2-2; 9 bases map to TRBD1. V lost 6 bases, J lost 6 bases, and 8 bases stayed unmatched. Germline V gene sequence: CDR1 DFQATT, CDR2 SNEGSKA (reference sequence). This CDR3 comprises 14 residues. The CDR3 coding sequence is TGCAGTGCCCCGGGGACAGGGCTGGCCGGGGAGCTGTTTTTT. Amino acid sequence: CSAPGTGLAGELFF.

This sequence joins TRBV30 and TRBJ1-4; weak D call: TRBD1 (5 bases). V was trimmed by 0 bases and J by 6 bases, leaving 17 bases between them. The CDR3 spans 16 residues. Germline V gives CDR1 GTSNPN, CDR2 SVGIG (reference sequence). Here the CDR3 DNA reads TGTGCCTGGAGTGTACTAAGTGGCAGGGCAGATGAAAAACTGTTTTTT. It codes for CAWSVLSGRADEKLFF.